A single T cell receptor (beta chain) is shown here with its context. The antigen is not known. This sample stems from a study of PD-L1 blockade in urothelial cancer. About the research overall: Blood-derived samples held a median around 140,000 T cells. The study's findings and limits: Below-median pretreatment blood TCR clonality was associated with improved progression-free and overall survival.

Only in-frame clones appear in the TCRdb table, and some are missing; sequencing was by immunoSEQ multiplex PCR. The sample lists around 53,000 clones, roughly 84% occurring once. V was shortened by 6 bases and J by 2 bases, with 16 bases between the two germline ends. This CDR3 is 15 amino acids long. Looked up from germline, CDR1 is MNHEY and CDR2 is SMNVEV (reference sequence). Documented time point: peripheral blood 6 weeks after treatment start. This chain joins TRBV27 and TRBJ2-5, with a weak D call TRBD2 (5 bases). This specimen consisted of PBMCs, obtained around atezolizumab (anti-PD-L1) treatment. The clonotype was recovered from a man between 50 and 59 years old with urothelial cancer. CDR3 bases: TGTGCCAGCAGCCCCTATAGGACTCTACAAGAGACCCAGTACTTC. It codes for CASSPYRTLQETQYF.